Listed below are T cell receptor beta chains from one sample, sequenced in a study of blood T cell repertoires in COVID-19. The method was immunoSEQ multiplex PCR; TCRdb's version includes in-frame clones alone and lacks a portion of them. This sample has roughly 300,000 clones, with more than 80% found just once. Sequencing was carried out using peripheral blood. These TCRs come from a man aged 18 to 29 who had recovered from COVID-19. Each CDR3 is given with its conserved first and last residue. The order of the fields is V gene, D gene, CDR3 protein. The D gene is left open where the match is weak.

TRBV10-3 | TRBD2 | CAISETGTSYNEQFF
TRBV19 | TRBD1 | CASRGDRAVGGYTF
TRBV11-2 | TRBD1 | CASSLLGGGVPGGYTF
TRBV2 | NA | CASRGGPSSYNEQFF
TRBV5-1 | TRBD2 | CASSLAGTSGSYNEQFF
TRBV6-2/TRBV6-3 | TRBD2 | CASSLGTSGGVEQFF
TRBV6-5 | NA | CASSPRGQNSPLHF
TRBV4-1 | NA | CASSHPLAGDEQYF
TRBV4-3 | NA | CASSQDGVGLPGETQYF
TRBV9 | NA | CASSVGVGDTEAFF
TRBV6-2/TRBV6-3 | NA | CASSSQEPNTEAFF
TRBV15 | TRBD2 | CATSRTSGPYNEQFF
TRBV5-1 | TRBD1 | CASSLDRGNYGYTF
TRBV6-6 | NA | CASTKGVGYGYTF
TRBV6-5 | TRBD1 | CASSRQGLTEAFF
TRBV25-1 | TRBD1 | CASSRDRENSPLHF
TRBV10-3 | NA | CAISVEVIGNEQFF
TRBV19 | NA | CASSTSRGEGFGKLFF
TRBV7-6 | NA | CASSFGTGTEKLFF
TRBV18 | TRBD1 | CASSPLIDRGPYEQYF
TRBV18 | NA | CASSPGQNYEQYF
TRBV3-1/TRBV3-2 | NA | CASSQGSFEAFF
TRBV5-1 | TRBD2 | CASSPGGGNTGELFF
TRBV4-3 | NA | CASSQDRLGGDTEAFF
TRBV7-3 | TRBD1 | CASSSPGQGADTQYF
TRBV7-9 | TRBD2 | CASSFWLAGISYNEQFF